The TCR beta chain under discussion was sequenced for a study of control samples from healthy donors and cancer patients (dated by TCRdb to 2020 to 2021). The CDR3, cysteine through phenylalanine, is 13 amino acids long. CDR3 DNA only is kept here, 39 bases in frame from base 1. At the junction V is shortened by 4 bases and J by 4 bases; bases outside the gene matches: 3. The germline V gene encodes CDR1 GTSNPN and CDR2 SVGIG (reference sequence). Comment on this clone: The antigen this receptor binds is unknown. The record has no base qualities; no much larger clone is one base away.

The library was generated by the immunoSEQ multiplex PCR assay. TCRdb mirrors the immuneACCESS table, restricted to in-frame sequences. Some clones are absent from its copies; in checked studies, under half trace to an unresolved V gene, and the reason for the others is unknown. Within this sample are 77,000 or so clones, with roughly 91% of them counted one time only. 15% to 17% of the sample lies in the top ten. The receptor's source is a man aged 30 to 45 in good health. Sequencing was carried out using blood. The chain is assembled from TRBV30 and TRBJ1-5, and 8 junctional nucleotides match TRBD1. This receptor has the CDR3 CAWTNRGNQPQHF. The bases are TGTGCCTGGACAAACAGGGGGAATCAGCCCCAGCATTTT.